This T cell receptor (beta chain) originates from a study of cytotoxic CD8 clonotypes in ibrutinib-treated CLL. CDR1 and CDR2 (germline): SNHLY, FYNNEI. This CDR3 spans 16 amino acids. Findings and caveats of the study: The times at which samples were taken varied between sustained-remission and progressing patients. There were few public clonotypes, and on treatment they contracted or stayed stable. Clonality went up at the time of ibrutinib response, stayed stable in sustained remission, and later dropped back toward its baseline level at progression. Age-matched healthy donor levels were exceeded by baseline clonality, which tracked circulating CD8+ T-cell counts.

Details on this clone: Its antigen is currently unknown. One end of the junction fails to match germline, which may point to a read error. Other DNA sequences of this sample code for an identical CDR3.

Repertoires were generated with immunoSEQ multiplex PCR, while TCRdb's copy carries only in-frame clones and drops some. The sample lists about 160,000 clones, roughly four fifths occurring once. The TCR sequence derives from a human donor with chronic lymphocytic leukemia. The V and J genes are TRBV2 and TRBJ2-1, with 8 bases lining up with TRBD2. Sequenced material: PBMCs, taken after 24 months of ibrutinib treatment. In DNA form, the CDR3 reads TGTGCCAGCAGCGATAATTTCGCGGGAGGCTTGAATGAACAGTTCTTC. Protein: CASSDNFAGGLNEQFF.